The rows below give T cell receptor beta chains drawn from one sample of a study of blood T cell repertoires in COVID-19. Method: immunoSEQ multiplex PCR; TCRdb's copy keeps in-frame clones and lacks some. The sample lists approximately 300,000 clones, about 83% occurring once. Sequencing input: peripheral blood. The receptor source for this set is a woman in her forties or fifties with acute or convalescent COVID-19. Both conserved end residues are part of each CDR3. The D gene is left open where the match is weak. The size entry is marked missing in some rows and otherwise reads once, few, many or a size class.

V gene	clone size	CDR3 length	D gene	J gene	CDR3 DNA	CDR3 protein
TRBV2	NA	16	TRBD2	TRBJ2-1	TGTGCCAGCCCCGGGACTAGCGTTCTCTCCTACAATGAGCAGTTCTTC	CASPGTSVLSYNEQFF
TRBV29-1	NA	13	TRBD2	TRBJ2-2	TGCAGCGTTGGGGACTATGACACCGGGGAGCTGTTTTTT	CSVGDYDTGELFF
TRBV9	NA	15	NA	TRBJ1-3	TGTGCCAGCAGCGTAGGTCCCCAGGAAAGTGACACCATATATTTT	CASSVGPQESDTIYF
TRBV2	once	14	NA	TRBJ1-2	TGTGCCAGCCTTACTTCCGCGGCTAACTATGGCTACACCTTC	CASLTSAANYGYTF
TRBV5-1	NA	14	NA	TRBJ1-2	TGCGCCAGCAGTACAGGAGATTCCAACTATGGCTACACCTTC	CASSTGDSNYGYTF
TRBV7-2	NA	16	NA	TRBJ2-7	TGTGCCAGCAGCTTAGGCAGGGGCGCGAATGGCTACGAGCAGTACTTC	CASSLGRGANGYEQYF
TRBV24-1	NA	14	TRBD1	TRBJ1-6	TGTGCCACCAGGGACAGGGGCCCAAATTCACCCCTCCACTTT	CATRDRGPNSPLHF
TRBV19	NA	16	TRBD1	TRBJ1-1	TGTGCCAGTAGGGAACCCGGGACAGGGGGTATCTCTGAAGCTTTCTTT	CASREPGTGGISEAFF
TRBV5-4	NA	16	NA	TRBJ1-3	TGTGCCAGCAGCTTAAGGTCGGGGGGCTTCGGAAACACCATATATTTT	CASSLRSGGFGNTIYF
TRBV7-7	NA	18	TRBD2	TRBJ2-3	TGTGCCAGCAGCTTAGGGGCGGGGGGCCCAACGAGCACAGATACGCAGTATTTT	CASSLGAGGPTSTDTQYF
TRBV2	NA	9	NA	TRBJ1-1	TGTGCCAGCGAGACTGAAGCTTTCTTT	CASETEAFF
TRBV5-4	NA	16	NA	TRBJ2-2	TGTGCCAGCAGCTTGCGGGGAGGCTCGAACACCGGGGAGCTGTTTTTT	CASSLRGGSNTGELFF
TRBV2	NA	14	NA	TRBJ2-2	TGTGCCAGCAGTGAACGGTGGGAGACCGGGGAGCTGTTTTTT	CASSERWETGELFF
TRBV7-2	NA	15	TRBD2	TRBJ2-7	TGTGCCAGCAGCTTAGCGCCTAGCGGGAGCTACGAGCAGTACTTC	CASSLAPSGSYEQYF
TRBV2	NA	15	TRBD1	TRBJ1-6	TGTGCCAGCAGTGAAGCAGGGGGCGGATATTCACCCCTCCACTTT	CASSEAGGGYSPLHF
TRBV24-1	NA	15	TRBD1	TRBJ1-1	TGTGCCACCAGTGATCCACAGGGGGGGAGGACTGAAGCTTTCTTT	CATSDPQGGRTEAFF